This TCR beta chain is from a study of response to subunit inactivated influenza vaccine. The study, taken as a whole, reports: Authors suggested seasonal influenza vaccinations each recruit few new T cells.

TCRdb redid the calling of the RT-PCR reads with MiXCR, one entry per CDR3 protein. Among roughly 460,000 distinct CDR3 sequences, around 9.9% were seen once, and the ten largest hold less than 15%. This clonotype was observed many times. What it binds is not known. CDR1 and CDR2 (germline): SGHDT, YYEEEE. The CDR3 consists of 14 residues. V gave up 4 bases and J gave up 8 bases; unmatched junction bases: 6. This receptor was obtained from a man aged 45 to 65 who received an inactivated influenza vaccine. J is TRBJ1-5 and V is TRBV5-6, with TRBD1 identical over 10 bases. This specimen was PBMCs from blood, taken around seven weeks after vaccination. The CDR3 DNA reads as TGTGCCAGCAGCCTCGGGACAGGGGTTAAGCCCCAGCATTTT. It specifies CASSLGTGVKPQHF.